This record concerns one T cell receptor (beta chain) sequence. The target antigen is unknown. V was clipped by 5 bases and J by 6 bases, with 25 bases between them. The germline gives CDR1 MGHDK, CDR2 SYGVNS. The CDR3 is 17 residues long. The record originates from a study of T cell responses to AZD1222 COVID-19 vaccine. Findings and limits, study-wide: Close to half of spike-specific TCRs reportedly recognize unmutated variant regions. Repertoire collection took place solely once the T cell response had peaked. Females made up more of the donors, who were largely white British, and clonal diversity may have come out too low. Vaccine-associated CD4 TCRs ranged over spike, dominating at 160-218 and 743-854.

The method was immunoSEQ multiplex PCR; TCRdb's version includes in-frame clones alone and lacks a portion of them. The sample records 60,000 to 70,000 clones, 82% being singletons. This receptor was identified in an adult in good health. Specimen: peripheral blood, collected on day 0 of AZD1222 vaccination. The genes are TRBV25-1 and TRBJ1-1; no firm D call. The CDR3 sequence is CASSFEASGGGFAEAFF. The DNA for the CDR3 is TGTGCCAGCAGTTTTGAAGCTTCAGGTGGAGGATTTGCTGAAGCTTTCTTT.